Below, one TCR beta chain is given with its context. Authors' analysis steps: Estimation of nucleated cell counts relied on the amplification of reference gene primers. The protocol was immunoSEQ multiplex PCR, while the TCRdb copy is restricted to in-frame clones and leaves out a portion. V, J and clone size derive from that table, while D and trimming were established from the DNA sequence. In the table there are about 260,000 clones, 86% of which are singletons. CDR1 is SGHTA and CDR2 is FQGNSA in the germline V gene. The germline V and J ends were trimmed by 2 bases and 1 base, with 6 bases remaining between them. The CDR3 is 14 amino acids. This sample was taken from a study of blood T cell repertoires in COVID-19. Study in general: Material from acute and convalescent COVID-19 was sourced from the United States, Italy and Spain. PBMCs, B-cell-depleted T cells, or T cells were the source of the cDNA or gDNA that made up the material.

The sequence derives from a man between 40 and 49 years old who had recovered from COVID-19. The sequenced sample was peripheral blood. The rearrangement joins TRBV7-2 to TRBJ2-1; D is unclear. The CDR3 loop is CASSLHWSYNEQFF. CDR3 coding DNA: TGTGCCAGCAGCTTACACTGGTCCTACAATGAGCAGTTCTTC.